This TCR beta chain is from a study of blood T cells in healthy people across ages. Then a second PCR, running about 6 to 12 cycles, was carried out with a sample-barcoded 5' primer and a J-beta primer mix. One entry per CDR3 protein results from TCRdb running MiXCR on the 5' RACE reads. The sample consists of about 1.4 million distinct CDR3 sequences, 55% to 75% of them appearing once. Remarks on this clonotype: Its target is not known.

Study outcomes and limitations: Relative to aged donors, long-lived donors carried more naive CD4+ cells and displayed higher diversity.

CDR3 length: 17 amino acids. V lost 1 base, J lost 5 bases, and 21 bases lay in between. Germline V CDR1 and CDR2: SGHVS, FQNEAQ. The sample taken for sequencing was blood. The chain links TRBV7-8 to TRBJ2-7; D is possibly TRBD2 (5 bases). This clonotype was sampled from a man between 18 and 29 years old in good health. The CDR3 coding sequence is TGTGCCAGCAGCTTAGAAGAACAGAGGGTATACCCCGACGAGCAGTACTTC. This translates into CASSLEEQRVYPDEQYF. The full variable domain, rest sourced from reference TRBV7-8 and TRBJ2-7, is GAGVSQSPRYKVAKRGQDVALRCDPISGHVSLFWYQQALGQGPEFLTYFQNEAQLDKSGLPSDRFFAERPEGSVSTLKIQRTQQEDSAVYLCASSLEEQRVYPDEQYFGPGTRLTVT.